This entry concerns a single TCR beta chain. Its specificity is unknown. This entry belongs to a study of shared clonotypes between healthy human individuals. Study results and caveats: Clonotypes which were not shared had lower generation probabilities than clonotypes that all four donors shared. Few donors limited the genetic and exposure-history diversity represented. Some naive CD4 clonotypes, approximately 4.5%, turned up in common across four donors.

CD4+ cells underwent separation, giving CD45RA+ naive and CD45RA-negative memory subsets. The assay was immunoSEQ multiplex PCR, and TCRdb's table has in-frame clones only and misses some. This table has some 660,000 clones, about three quarters appearing once. With 4 bases removed from V and 6 bases from J, the gap between germline ends came to 16 bases. The CDR3 loop spans 15 amino acids. The germline CDR1 and CDR2 sequences are SGHAT and FQNNGV. The source of this sequence is a woman aged 25-40 years in good health. The V gene is TRBV11-2, the J gene TRBJ2-1; a weak D match, TRBD2 (6 bases). Sequences were obtained from memory CD4+ T cells sorted from blood. The subset was: CD45RA-negative fraction. CDR3 nucleotide sequence: TGTGCCAGCAGCTCCCTCTCCGGGAGTATCAATGAGCAGTTCTTC. It encodes CASSSLSGSINEQFF.